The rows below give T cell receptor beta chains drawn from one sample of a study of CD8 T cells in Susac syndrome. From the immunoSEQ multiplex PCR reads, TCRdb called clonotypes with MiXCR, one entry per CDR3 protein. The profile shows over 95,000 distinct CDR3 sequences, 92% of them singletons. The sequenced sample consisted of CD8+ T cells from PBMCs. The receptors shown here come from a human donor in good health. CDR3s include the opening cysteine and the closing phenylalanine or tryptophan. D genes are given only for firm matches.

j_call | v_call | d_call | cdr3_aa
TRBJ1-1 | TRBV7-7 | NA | CASRPIDRGTEAFF
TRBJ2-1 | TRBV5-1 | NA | CASSLGDSYNEQFF
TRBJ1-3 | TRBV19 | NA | CASSPPGNIGNTIYF
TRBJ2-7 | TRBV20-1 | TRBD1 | CSANDRGYEQYF
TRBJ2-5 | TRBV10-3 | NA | CAISDQETQYF
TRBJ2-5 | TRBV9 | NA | CASSAQTVQETQYF
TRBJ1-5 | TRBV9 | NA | CASSVGGSNQPQHF
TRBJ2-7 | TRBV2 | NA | CASSFRRDHEQYF
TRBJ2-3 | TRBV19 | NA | CASSISDTQYF
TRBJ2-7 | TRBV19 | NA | CASSIGGRGYEQYF
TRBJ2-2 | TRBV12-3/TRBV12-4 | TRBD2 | CASSFLAREGGELFF
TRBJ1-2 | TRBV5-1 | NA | CASSRGEGNNYGYTF
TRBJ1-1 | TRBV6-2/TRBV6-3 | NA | CASSQGRTTEAFF
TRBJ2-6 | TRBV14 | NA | CASSQLVNRAGSGANVLTF
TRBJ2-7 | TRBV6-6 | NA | CASSYTGYEQYF
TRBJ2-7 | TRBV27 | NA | CASSFTRLGQGATYEQYF
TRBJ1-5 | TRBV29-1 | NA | CSVGSPGEVLHF
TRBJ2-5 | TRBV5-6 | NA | CASSVQETQYF
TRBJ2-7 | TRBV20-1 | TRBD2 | CSARSSGRALPYEQYF
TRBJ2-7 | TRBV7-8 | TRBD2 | CASSHLSGSKYEQYF
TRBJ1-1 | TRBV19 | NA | CASRTGRGASTEAFF
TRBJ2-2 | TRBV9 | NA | CASSVASPDRDTGELFF
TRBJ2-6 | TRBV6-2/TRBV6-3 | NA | CASSYSISAQGLLSGANVLTF
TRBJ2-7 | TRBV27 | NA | CASSFRGAREQYF
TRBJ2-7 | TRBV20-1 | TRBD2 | CSARVSPSGYEQYF
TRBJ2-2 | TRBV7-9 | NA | CASSLPRGQANTGELFF
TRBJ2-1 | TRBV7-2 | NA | CASSLRREYNEQFF
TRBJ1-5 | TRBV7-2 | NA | CASSSQSRGSWQPQHF
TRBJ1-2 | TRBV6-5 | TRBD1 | CASRSTGVHGYTF
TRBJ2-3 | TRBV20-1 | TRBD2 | CSHSGTSGSADTQYF
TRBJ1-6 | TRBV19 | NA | CASSITGSPLHF
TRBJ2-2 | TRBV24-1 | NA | CATSTSAGVNTGELFF